These 11 T cell receptor beta chains were sequenced from one sample in a study of vaccination effects on CD4 cells after COVID-19. ViraFEST expansion of antigen-specific CD4+ T cells with viral peptide pools preceded sequencing. Culture proceeded for more than 8 days, and CD4+ T cells were then isolated. Among the vaccine recipients, none had a prior SARS-CoV-2 infection, and nucleocapsid antibodies were negative. The method was immunoSEQ multiplex PCR; TCRdb's version includes in-frame clones alone and lacks a portion of them. Among about 43,000 clones listed, around three quarters were seen once. Antigens for these TCRs are unknown. Sequenced material: CD4+ T cells from PBMCs cultured with SARS-CoV-2 spike peptides, taken before COVID-19 vaccination. Receptors originate from a human donor who received a COVID-19 vaccine.

The rearrangement links TRBV24-1 to TRBJ1-1, with D possibly matching TRBD1 (5 bases). The germline V gene has CDR1 KGHDR and CDR2 SFDVKD. V was cut by 3 bases and J by 5 bases, with 6 bases left in between. The CDR3 consists of 12 residues. CDR3 nucleotides: TGTGCCACCAGTGATCAGGGAACTGAAGCTTTCTTT. It codes for CATSDQGTEAFF.

V gene TRBV19 combines with J gene TRBJ1-2; D is ambiguous. Trimming shortened V by 9 bases and J by 3 bases, and 14 bases separated the two germline ends. The CDR3 length is 13 residues. Germline CDR1 is LNHDA and CDR2 is SQIVND (reference sequence). The CDR3 here is CASSRSPDYGYTF. The DNA of the CDR3 is TGTGCCAGCAGCAGGTCACCAGACTATGGCTACACCTTC.

V is TRBV6-5 and J is TRBJ1-1; D is unresolved. Germline V gene sequence: CDR1 MNHEY, CDR2 SVGAGI. There are 13 residues in the CDR3. V lost 8 bases and J lost 1, with 11 bases in between. The CDR3, as DNA: TGTGCCAGCTTGAACAGACCGAACACTGAAGCTTTCTTT. Protein product: CASLNRPNTEAFF.

This clone appeared once. CDR3 in DNA: TGCAGCGTTGAAGTAGGTGGTCGGGACAGGGCTAAGGGCTACACCTTC. Translated: CSVEVGGRDRAKGYTF. The chain joins TRBV29-1 to TRBJ1-2, with TRBD1 matching over 9 bases. J lost 8 bases, V lost 1 base, and 14 bases had no gene match. The CDR3 is made up of 16 amino acids. Looked up from germline, CDR1 is SQVTM and CDR2 is ANQGSEA. The full variable domain, in which reference TRBV29-1 and TRBJ1-2 provide the parts outside the CDR3, is SAVISQKPSRDICQRGTSLTIQCQVDSQVTMMFWYRQQPGQSLTLIATANQGSEATYESGFVIDKFPISRPNLTFSTLTVSNMSPEDSSIYLCSVEVGGRDRAKGYTFGSGTRLTVV.

This rearrangement joins TRBV11-3 to TRBJ2-1; D is ambiguous. CDR1 is SGHNT and CDR2 is YENEEA in the germline V gene. V was trimmed by 5 bases and J by 4 bases, leaving 9 bases between them. CDR3 length: 13 residues. The CDR3: CASSEDGYNEQFF. CDR3 nucleotides: TGTGCCAGCAGCGAGGACGGTTACAATGAGCAGTTCTTC.

The J gene is TRBJ2-5, the V gene TRBV7-9; weak D call: TRBD1 (6 bases). CDR1 is SEHNR, CDR2 FQNEAQ, per germline (reference sequence). This CDR3 spans 14 amino acids. Trimming left V 7 bases short and J 5 bases short, with 17 bases between. CDR3 protein: CASTSQGGGETQYF. In nucleotides, the CDR3 is TGTGCCAGCACCTCACAGGGCGGTGGGGAGACCCAGTACTTC. Together with reference TRBV7-9 and TRBJ2-5, the CDR3 gives the full variable domain: DTGVSQNPRHKITKRGQNVTFRCDPISEHNRLYWYRQTLGQGPEFLTYFQNEAQLEKSRLLSDRFSAERPKGSFSTLEIQRTEQGDSAMYLCASTSQGGGETQYFGPGTRLLVL.

V usage is TRBV4-1 and J usage is TRBJ2-7; D is ambiguous. Trimming pared 3 bases from V and 4 bases from J, leaving 10 bases between. The germline CDR1 and CDR2 sequences are MGHRA and YSYEKL. This CDR3 region has 13 residues. The DNA of the CDR3 is TGCGCCAGCAGCCAGACCGGCAGTTACGAGCAGTACGTC. Protein: CASSQTGSYEQYV.

DNA of the CDR3: TGCGCCAGCAGCTTGAGTCTAGCGGAAGAGACCCAGTACTTC. It translates to CASSLSLAEETQYF. The J gene is TRBJ2-5, the V gene TRBV5-1, with TRBD2 identical over 7 bases. Germline loops: CDR1 SGHRS, CDR2 YFSETQ. This CDR3 comprises 14 residues. Losses at the gene ends were 1 base for V and 3 bases for J; bases not matched to a gene: 3.

This chain uses TRBV5-6 with TRBJ2-4; D gene ambiguous. V was cut by 0 bases and J by 9 bases, with 7 bases left in between. The CDR3 spans 12 residues. Germline V CDR1 and CDR2: SGHDT, YYEEEE. The CDR3 coding sequence is TGTGCCAGCAGCTTGGGCAACTTCATTCAGTACTTC. This codes for CASSLGNFIQYF.

The genes are TRBV11-2 and TRBJ2-7; D tentatively fits TRBD1 or TRBD2 (5 bases each). V shed 9 bases and J shed 9 bases, with 24 bases lying between them. CDR1 and CDR2 (germline): SGHAT, FQNNGV. The CDR3 length is 14 residues. CDR3 in DNA: TGTGCCAGGGGCCTACCACGGGACCAGCTGGGGCAGTACGTC. This translates into CARGLPRDQLGQYV.

The J gene is TRBJ2-3, the V gene TRBV6-4; TRBD1 or TRBD2 may be the D gene (5 bases each). Looked up from germline, CDR1 is MRHNA and CDR2 is SNTAGT. The CDR3 runs 12 residues. The germline V and J ends were trimmed by 10 bases and 0 bases, with 8 bases remaining between them. As DNA, the CDR3 is TGTGCCACACGGGACAGCACAGATACGCAGTATTTT. Amino acid sequence: CATRDSTDTQYF.